This T cell receptor beta chain appears in the sequencing data of a study of blood T cell repertoires in COVID-19. Between the trimmed V and J ends, which lost 6 bases and 0 bases, there was a span of 12 bases. This CDR3 contains 15 residues. Germline CDR1 MNHEY, CDR2 SVGAGI. TCRdb's table, derived via immunoSEQ multiplex PCR, lists solely in-frame clones and lacks some. In the table there are about 180,000 clones, approximately 88% of which are singletons. Input material: peripheral blood. This clonotype originated in a young woman with acute or convalescent COVID-19. This rearrangement joins TRBV6-5 to TRBJ2-1; weak D call: TRBD2 (6 bases). The CDR3 DNA reads as TGTGCCAGCAGCCGGGACTCCAGCTCCTACAATGAGCAGTTCTTC. Its translation is CASSRDSSSYNEQFF.